Detailed here is one T cell receptor beta chain. Its antigen is undetermined. In the naive CD8 group, cells lacked CD45RO and were positively selected for CCR7, so terminally differentiated effector memory CD45RA+ cells were left out. The germline CDR1 and CDR2 sequences are MNHNS and SASEGT. Trimming pared 4 bases from V and 4 bases from J, leaving 14 bases between. This CDR3 comprises 14 residues. These data come from a study of shared clonotypes between healthy human individuals. Background on the study: Each donor contributed plates that comprised three CD4 naive, three CD4 memory, two CD8 naive and one CD8 memory. The study, taken as a whole, reports: A reduction in generation probabilities was seen for non-shared clonotypes relative to those shared by all four donors.

Produced via immunoSEQ multiplex PCR; TCRdb's table is partial and in-frame only. The profile covers approximately 2,000,000 clones, with just under 95% appearing a single time and 1.5% to 2% taken by the ten largest. This chain joins TRBV6-1 and TRBJ2-7, with D possibly being TRBD1 or TRBD2 (5 bases each). The material sequenced was naive CD8+ T cells from PBMCs. The sequence was obtained from a man in his late teens or twenties in good health. Some clones in this sample may be carry-over from other donors' samples. The CDR3 protein is CASSGPGRKYEQYF. The CDR3 DNA reads TGTGCCAGCAGTGGACCGGGACGGAAGTACGAGCAGTACTTC.